These 2 T cell receptor beta chains originate from one sample sequenced in a study of T cell changes during pregnancy in multiple sclerosis. Here immunoSEQ multiplex PCR was the method, and the copy in TCRdb shows in-frame clones only, minus some. The sample holds around 30,000 clones, over 80% seen once. Material: CD8+ T cells from peripheral blood mononuclear cells, obtained before pregnancy. The source is a female donor with multiple sclerosis, enrolled in a pregnancy study.

The CDR3 coding sequence is TGTGCCAGCAGCTTAGCGCTCACAGCCCAAGAGACCCAGTACTTC. Residues: CASSLALTAQETQYF. The chain uses TRBV7-9 and TRBJ2-5; the D is unclear. Per germline, CDR1 SEHNR and CDR2 FQNEAQ (reference sequence). Trimming took off 0 bases at V and 1 base at J, with 9 bases between the two ends. This CDR3 has 15 amino acids.

V usage is TRBV6-5 and J usage is TRBJ2-2; 9 positions agree with TRBD2. Germline assignment: CDR1 MNHEY and CDR2 SVGAGI. V lost 2 bases and J lost 6; bases outside the gene matches: 7. This CDR3 has 16 amino acids. As DNA, the CDR3 is TGTGCCAGCAGTTACCCGGCGGGAGGGCTTTCCGGGGAGCTGTTTTTT. Its protein is CASSYPAGGLSGELFF.